This TCR beta chain appears in the sequencing data of a study of blood T cell repertoires in COVID-19. Study at large: The United States, Italy and Spain were the sources of the acute and convalescent COVID-19 samples.

Some clones are missing from TCRdb's copy, which holds only in-frame ones; the method was immunoSEQ multiplex PCR. Of 300,000 or so clones in the sample, 75% to 90% were seen once. CDR3 length equals 14 residues. Germline assignment: CDR1 MNHEY and CDR2 SMNVEV (reference sequence). The ends lost 5 bases at V and 5 bases at J; junction bases unmatched: 7. The sequence was obtained from a woman in her 30s with COVID-19, enrolled during active disease. Specimen: peripheral blood. This chain joins TRBV27 and TRBJ1-1; 8 bases align to TRBD1. The CDR3 DNA reads as TGTGCCAGCAGTAACAGACAGGGGAGGACTGAAGCTTTCTTT. Protein sequence: CASSNRQGRTEAFF.